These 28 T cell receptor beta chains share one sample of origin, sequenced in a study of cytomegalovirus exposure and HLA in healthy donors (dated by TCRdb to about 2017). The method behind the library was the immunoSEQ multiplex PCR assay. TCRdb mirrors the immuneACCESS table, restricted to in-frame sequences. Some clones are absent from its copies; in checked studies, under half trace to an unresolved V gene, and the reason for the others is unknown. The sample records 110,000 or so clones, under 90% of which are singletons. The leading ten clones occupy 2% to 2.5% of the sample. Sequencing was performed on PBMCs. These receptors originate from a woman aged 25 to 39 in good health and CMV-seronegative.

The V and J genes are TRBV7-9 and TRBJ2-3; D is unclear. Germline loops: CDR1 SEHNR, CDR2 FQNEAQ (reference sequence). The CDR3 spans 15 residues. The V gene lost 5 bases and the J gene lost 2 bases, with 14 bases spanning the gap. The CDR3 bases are TGTGCCAGCAGCGTCTCGGAGAAAAACACAGATACGCAGTATTTT. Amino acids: CASSVSEKNTDTQYF.

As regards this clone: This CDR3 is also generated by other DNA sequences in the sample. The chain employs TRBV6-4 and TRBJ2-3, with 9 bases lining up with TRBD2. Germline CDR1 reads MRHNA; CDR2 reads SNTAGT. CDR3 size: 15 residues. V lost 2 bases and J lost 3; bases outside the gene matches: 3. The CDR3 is CASSDEAGGTDTQYF. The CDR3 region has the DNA TGTGCCAGCAGTGACGAGGCGGGGGGGACAGATACGCAGTATTTT.

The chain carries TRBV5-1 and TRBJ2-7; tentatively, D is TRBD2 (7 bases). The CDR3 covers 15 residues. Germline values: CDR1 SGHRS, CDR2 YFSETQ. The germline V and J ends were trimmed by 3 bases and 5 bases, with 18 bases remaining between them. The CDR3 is CASSSQPQGGDEQYF. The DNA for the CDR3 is TGCGCCAGCAGCTCCCAACCACAGGGAGGGGACGAGCAGTACTTC.

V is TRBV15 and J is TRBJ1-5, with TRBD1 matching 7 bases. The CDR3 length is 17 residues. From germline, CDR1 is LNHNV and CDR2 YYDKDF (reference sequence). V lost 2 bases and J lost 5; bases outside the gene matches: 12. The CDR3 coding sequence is TGTGCCACCAGCAGACTCCCCCGGGACAGAGGGGATCAGCCCCAGCATTTT. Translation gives CATSRLPRDRGDQPQHF.

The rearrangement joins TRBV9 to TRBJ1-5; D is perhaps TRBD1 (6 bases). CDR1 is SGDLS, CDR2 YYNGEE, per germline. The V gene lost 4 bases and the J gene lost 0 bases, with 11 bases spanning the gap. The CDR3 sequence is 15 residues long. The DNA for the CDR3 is TGTGCCAGCAGCCGGACAGAAAATAGCAATCAGCCCCAGCATTTT. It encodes CASSRTENSNQPQHF.

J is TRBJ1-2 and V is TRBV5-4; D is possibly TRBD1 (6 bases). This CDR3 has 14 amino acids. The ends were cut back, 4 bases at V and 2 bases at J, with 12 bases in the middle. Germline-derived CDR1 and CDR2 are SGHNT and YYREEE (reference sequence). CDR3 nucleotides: TGTGCCAGCAGCACCCAGGGGCCCAACTATGGCTACACCTTC. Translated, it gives CASSTQGPNYGYTF.

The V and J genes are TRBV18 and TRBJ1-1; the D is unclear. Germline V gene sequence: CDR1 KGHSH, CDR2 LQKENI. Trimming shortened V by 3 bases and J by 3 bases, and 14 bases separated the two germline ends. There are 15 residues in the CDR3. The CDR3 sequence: CASSPLPGPHTEAFF. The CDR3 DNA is TGTGCCAGCTCACCTCTTCCGGGTCCCCACACTGAAGCTTTCTTT.

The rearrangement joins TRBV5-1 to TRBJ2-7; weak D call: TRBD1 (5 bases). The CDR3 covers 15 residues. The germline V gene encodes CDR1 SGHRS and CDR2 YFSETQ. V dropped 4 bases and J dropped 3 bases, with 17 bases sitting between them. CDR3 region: CASSRDRATDYEQYF. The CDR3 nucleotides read TGCGCCAGCAGCCGAGACCGCGCGACAGACTACGAGCAGTACTTC.

CDR3 in amino acids: CASLRPGQYREQYF. CDR3 nucleotides: TGTGCCAGCTTGAGACCGGGACAATACCGCGAGCAGTACTTC. The chain combines TRBV6-5 with TRBJ2-7, with a possible D match to TRBD1 (6 bases). The CDR3 is 14 residues long. V shed 8 bases and J shed 6 bases, with 20 bases lying between them. Germline loops: CDR1 MNHEY, CDR2 SVGAGI.

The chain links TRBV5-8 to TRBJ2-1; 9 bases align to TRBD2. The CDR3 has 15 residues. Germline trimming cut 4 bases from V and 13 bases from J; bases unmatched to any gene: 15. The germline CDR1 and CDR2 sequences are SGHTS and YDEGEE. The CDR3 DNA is TGTGCCAGCAGCGCCTCCGGGACTAGCATGAGGCGCCAGTTCTTC. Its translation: CASSASGTSMRRQFF.

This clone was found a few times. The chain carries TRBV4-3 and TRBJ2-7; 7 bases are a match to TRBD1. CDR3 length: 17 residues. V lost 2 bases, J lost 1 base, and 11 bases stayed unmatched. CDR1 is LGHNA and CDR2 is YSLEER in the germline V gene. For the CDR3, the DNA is TGCGCCAGCAGCCAATTATCGGGACAGAACCCTTCCTACGAGCAGTACTTC. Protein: CASSQLSGQNPSYEQYF.

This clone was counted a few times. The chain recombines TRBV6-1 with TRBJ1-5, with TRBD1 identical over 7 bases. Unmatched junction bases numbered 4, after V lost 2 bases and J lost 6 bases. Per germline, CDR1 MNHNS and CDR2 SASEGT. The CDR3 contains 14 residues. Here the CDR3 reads CASSERQGGQPQHF. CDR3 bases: TGTGCCAGCAGTGAACGACAGGGAGGTCAGCCCCAGCATTTT.

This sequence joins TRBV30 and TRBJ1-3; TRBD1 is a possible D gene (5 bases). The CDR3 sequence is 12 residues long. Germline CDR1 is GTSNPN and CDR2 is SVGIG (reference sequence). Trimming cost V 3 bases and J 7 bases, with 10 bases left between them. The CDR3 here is CAWSKGRNTIYF. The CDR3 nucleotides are TGTGCCTGGAGCAAGGGGAGGAACACCATATATTTT.

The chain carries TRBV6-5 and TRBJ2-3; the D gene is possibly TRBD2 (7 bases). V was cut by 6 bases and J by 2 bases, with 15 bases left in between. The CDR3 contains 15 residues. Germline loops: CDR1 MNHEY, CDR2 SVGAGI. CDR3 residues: CASSPPGGLTDTQYF. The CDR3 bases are TGTGCCAGCAGCCCCCCGGGGGGCCTCACAGATACGCAGTATTTT.

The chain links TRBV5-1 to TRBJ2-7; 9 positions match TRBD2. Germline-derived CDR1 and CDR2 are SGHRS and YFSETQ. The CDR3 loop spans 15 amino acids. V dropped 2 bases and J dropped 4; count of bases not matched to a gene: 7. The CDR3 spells CASSFQTSGRYEQYF. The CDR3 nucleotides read TGCGCCAGCAGCTTTCAGACTAGCGGTCGTTACGAGCAGTACTTC.

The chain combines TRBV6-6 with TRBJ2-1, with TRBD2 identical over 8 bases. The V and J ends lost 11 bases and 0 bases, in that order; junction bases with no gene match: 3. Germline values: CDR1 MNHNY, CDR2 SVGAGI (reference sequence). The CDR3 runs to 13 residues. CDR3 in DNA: TGTGCCTCCGGGAGGGGCTCCTACAATGAGCAGTTCTTC. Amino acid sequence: CASGRGSYNEQFF.

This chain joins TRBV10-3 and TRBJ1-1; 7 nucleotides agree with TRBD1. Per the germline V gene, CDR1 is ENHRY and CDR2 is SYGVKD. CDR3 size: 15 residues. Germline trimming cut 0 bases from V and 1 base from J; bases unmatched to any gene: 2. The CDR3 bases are TGTGCCATCAGTGAGTCGACAGGGCCGAACACTGAAGCTTTCTTT. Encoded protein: CAISESTGPNTEAFF.

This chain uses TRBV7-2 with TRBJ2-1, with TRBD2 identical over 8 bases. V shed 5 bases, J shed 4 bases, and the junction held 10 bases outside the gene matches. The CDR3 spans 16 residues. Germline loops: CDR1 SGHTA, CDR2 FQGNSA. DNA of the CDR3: TGTGCCAGCAGCAGGATAGCACGGGGGGGGTACAATGAGCAGTTCTTC. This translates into CASSRIARGGYNEQFF.

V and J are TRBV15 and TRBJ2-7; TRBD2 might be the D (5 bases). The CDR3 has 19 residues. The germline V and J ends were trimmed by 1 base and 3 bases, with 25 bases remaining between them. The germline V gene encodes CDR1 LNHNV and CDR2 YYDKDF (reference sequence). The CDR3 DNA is TGTGCCACCAGCAGAGGGTCAGCAGCAGGCGGGCGCAAATACTACGAGCAGTACTTC. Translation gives CATSRGSAAGGRKYYEQYF. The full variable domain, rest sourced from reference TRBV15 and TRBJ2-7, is DAMVIQNPRYQVTQFGKPVTLSCSQTLNHNVMYWYQQKSSQAPKLLFHYYDKDFNNEADTPDNFQSRRPNTSFCFLDIRSPGLGDTAMYLCATSRGSAAGGRKYYEQYFGPGTRLTVT.

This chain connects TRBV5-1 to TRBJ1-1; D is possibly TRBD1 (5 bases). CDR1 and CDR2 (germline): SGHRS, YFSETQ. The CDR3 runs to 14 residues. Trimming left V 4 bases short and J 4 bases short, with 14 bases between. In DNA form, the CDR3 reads TGCGCCAGCAGCCGTACCTTCGGGGGCACTGAAGCTTTCTTT. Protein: CASSRTFGGTEAFF.

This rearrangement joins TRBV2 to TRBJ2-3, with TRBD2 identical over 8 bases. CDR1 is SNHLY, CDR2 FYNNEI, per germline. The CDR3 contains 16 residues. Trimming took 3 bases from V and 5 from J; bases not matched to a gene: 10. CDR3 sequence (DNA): TGTGCCAGCAGTGAGGGACGGGGGGGCCTTAGAGATACGCAGTATTTT. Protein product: CASSEGRGGLRDTQYF.

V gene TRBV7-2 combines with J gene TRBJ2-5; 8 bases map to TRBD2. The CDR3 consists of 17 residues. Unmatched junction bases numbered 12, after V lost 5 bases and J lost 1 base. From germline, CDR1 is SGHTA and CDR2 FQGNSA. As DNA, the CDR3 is TGTGCCAGCAGCGAATTGGGACTAGGCCAACCCCAAGAGACCCAGTACTTC. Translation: CASSELGLGQPQETQYF. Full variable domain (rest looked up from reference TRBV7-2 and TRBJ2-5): GAGVSQSPSNKVTEKGKDVELRCDPISGHTALYWYRQSLGQGLEFLIYFQGNSAPDKSGLPSDRFSAERTGGSVSTLTIQRTQQEDSAVYLCASSELGLGQPQETQYFGPGTRLLVL.

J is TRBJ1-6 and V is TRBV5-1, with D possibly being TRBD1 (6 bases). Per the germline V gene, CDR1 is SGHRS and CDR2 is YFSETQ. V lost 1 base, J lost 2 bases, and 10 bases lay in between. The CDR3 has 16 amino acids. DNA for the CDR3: TGCGCCAGCAGCTTGAAGGGGGGGACCTATAATTCACCCCTCCACTTT. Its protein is CASSLKGGTYNSPLHF.

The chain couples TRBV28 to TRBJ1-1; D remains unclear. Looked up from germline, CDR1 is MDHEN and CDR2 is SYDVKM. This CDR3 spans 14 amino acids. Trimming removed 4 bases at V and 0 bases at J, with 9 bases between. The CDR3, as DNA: TGTGCCAGCAGTTCCGGGTTTATGAACACTGAAGCTTTCTTT. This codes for CASSSGFMNTEAFF.

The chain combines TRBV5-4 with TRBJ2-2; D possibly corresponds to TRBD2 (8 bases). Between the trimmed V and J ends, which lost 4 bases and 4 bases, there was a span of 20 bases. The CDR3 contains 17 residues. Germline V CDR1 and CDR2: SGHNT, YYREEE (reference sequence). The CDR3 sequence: CASSRPPGGGPTGELFF. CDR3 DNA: TGTGCCAGCAGCCGACCCCCGGGAGGGGGCCCCACCGGGGAGCTGTTTTTT.

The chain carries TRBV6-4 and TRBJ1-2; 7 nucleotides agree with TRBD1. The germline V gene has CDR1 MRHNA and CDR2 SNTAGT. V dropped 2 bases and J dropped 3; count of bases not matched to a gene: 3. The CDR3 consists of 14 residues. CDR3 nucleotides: TGTGCCAGCAGTGACGGGGACAGCCACTATGGCTACACCTTC. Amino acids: CASSDGDSHYGYTF.

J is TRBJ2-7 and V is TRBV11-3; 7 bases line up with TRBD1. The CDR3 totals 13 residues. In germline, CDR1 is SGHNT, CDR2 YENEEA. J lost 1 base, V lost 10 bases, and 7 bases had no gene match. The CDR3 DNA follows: TGTGCCACCCGACAGGGACAATCCTACGAGCAGTACTTC. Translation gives CATRQGQSYEQYF.

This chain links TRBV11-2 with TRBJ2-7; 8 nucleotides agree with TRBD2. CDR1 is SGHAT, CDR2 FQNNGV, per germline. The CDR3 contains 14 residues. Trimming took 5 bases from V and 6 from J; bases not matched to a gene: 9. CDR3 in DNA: TGTGCCAGCAGCGCCCTAGCGGGCCGGGGCGAGCAGTACTTC. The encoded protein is CASSALAGRGEQYF.